Below, 22 T cell receptor beta chains from the same sample are listed, as sequenced in a study of T cell responses to AZD1222 COVID-19 vaccine. Here immunoSEQ multiplex PCR was the method, and the copy in TCRdb shows in-frame clones only, minus some. The sample holds about 130,000 clones; 90% to 95% are singletons and the top ten take around 3.1%. The input for sequencing was peripheral blood, taken on day 0 of AZD1222 vaccination. The origin of the receptors is an adult in good health.

The sample holds one count of this clone. This sequence joins TRBV5-4 and TRBJ2-5; 9 bases agree with TRBD2. The CDR3 sequence is 18 residues long. V lost 4 bases, J lost 4 bases, and 17 bases stayed unmatched. Germline assignment: CDR1 SGHNT and CDR2 YYREEE (reference sequence). Here the CDR3 DNA reads TGTGCCAGCAGCCAGGGACTAGCTCCTGGGTTTGCTGCAGAGACCCAGTACTTC. It yields the protein CASSQGLAPGFAAETQYF.

The count of this clone is one. The V and J genes are TRBV25-1 and TRBJ2-7; D is uncertain. Germline CDR1 MGHDK, CDR2 SYGVNS. The CDR3 is 11 amino acids. The germline V and J ends were trimmed by 5 bases and 4 bases, with 6 bases remaining between them. The CDR3 DNA reads TGTGCCAGCAGTCGAGCGTACGAGCAGTACTTC. It specifies CASSRAYEQYF.

This chain uses TRBV13 with TRBJ2-7; 14 bases line up with TRBD2. Germline CDR1 PRHDT, CDR2 FYEKMQ (reference sequence). This CDR3 has 17 residues. The V and J ends lost 5 bases and 6 bases, in that order; junction bases with no gene match: 12. In nucleotides, the CDR3 is TGTGCCAGCAGCGGTACGGGACTAGCGGGAGACCGTCGCGAGCAGTACTTC. Its translation is CASSGTGLAGDRREQYF.

The V call is TRBV28, the J call TRBJ2-2, with 7 bases aligning to TRBD2. This CDR3 comprises 16 residues. Per the germline V gene, CDR1 is MDHEN and CDR2 is SYDVKM. J gave up 0 bases and V 7 bases, and 8 bases lay outside the gene matches. The CDR3 DNA reads TGTGCCAGCATCCTGGGCGGGACTACGAACACCGGGGAGCTGTTTTTT. This gives the protein CASILGGTTNTGELFF.

The chain employs TRBV5-1 and TRBJ1-4; maybe TRBD1 (5 bases). Trimming shortened V by 4 bases and J by 2 bases, and 12 bases separated the two germline ends. CDR3 length equals 15 residues. Germline V gene data show CDR1 as SGHRS and CDR2 as YFSETQ. The CDR3 region has the DNA TGCGCCAGCAGCGGACCGGACACGACTAATGAAAAACTGTTTTTT. Amino acids: CASSGPDTTNEKLFF.

The count of this clone is one. The chain combines TRBV19 with TRBJ1-1; 10 bases fit TRBD1. V lost 7 bases, J lost 3 bases, and 8 bases stayed unmatched. Germline V lookup: CDR1 LNHDA, CDR2 SQIVND (reference sequence). The CDR3 sequence is 15 residues long. CDR3 nucleotide sequence: TGTGCCAGTACCCCCGGACAGGGGGTTGACACTGAAGCTTTCTTT. This encodes CASTPGQGVDTEAFF.

This chain joins TRBV18 and TRBJ1-1; 8 positions match TRBD1. The CDR3 has 12 residues. Germline V gene data show CDR1 as KGHSH and CDR2 as LQKENI. Germline trimming cut 5 bases from V and 8 bases from J; bases unmatched to any gene: 4. The CDR3 DNA follows: TGTGCCAGCTCAACCGGACAGGGAGAAGCTTTCTTT. This sequence encodes CASSTGQGEAFF. The whole variable domain, filled in from reference TRBV18 and TRBJ1-1, reads NAGVMQNPRHLVRRRGQEARLRCSPMKGHSHVYWYRQLPEEGLKFMVYLQKENIIDESGMPKERFSAEFPKEGPSILRIQQVVRGDSAAYFCASSTGQGEAFFGQGTRLTVV.

V usage is TRBV6-5 and J usage is TRBJ1-3, with TRBD1 matching 8 bases. The CDR3 has 15 amino acids. V trimming: 5 bases; J trimming: 2 bases; junction bases outside the gene matches: 5. The germline gives CDR1 MNHEY, CDR2 SVGAGI. DNA for the CDR3: TGTGCCAGCAGTACCTCAGGGGGCCCTGGAAACACCATATATTTT. It encodes CASSTSGGPGNTIYF.

The chain employs TRBV7-2 and TRBJ2-4; D gene uncertain. Germline CDR1 SGHTA, CDR2 FQGNSA. CDR3 length equals 17 residues. V was pared by 5 bases and J by 7 bases, with 24 bases between. This chain's CDR3 is CASSRIAGPRIANIQYF. The CDR3 coding sequence is TGTGCCAGCAGCCGTATTGCCGGCCCCAGAATCGCCAACATTCAGTACTTC.

This CDR3 reads CASTPRTGADSPLHF. The CDR3 coding sequence is TGTGCCAGCACCCCCCGGACAGGGGCTGATTCACCCCTCCACTTT. The chain recombines TRBV2 with TRBJ1-6; 9 bases fit TRBD1. CDR1 is SNHLY, CDR2 FYNNEI, per germline. CDR3 length equals 15 residues. J was trimmed by 8 bases and V by 7 bases; bases with no gene match: 9.

V usage is TRBV11-2 and J usage is TRBJ1-2; TRBD1 might be the D (5 bases). Trimming removed 5 bases at V and 6 bases at J, with 16 bases between. CDR1 and CDR2 (germline): SGHAT, FQNNGV. The CDR3 length is 14 residues. The CDR3, as DNA: TGTGCCAGCAGCCCTACACGGGGGTCAAATGGCTACACCTTC. It yields the protein CASSPTRGSNGYTF.

This rearrangement joins TRBV30 to TRBJ1-5, with no clear D. The CDR3 runs to 14 residues. V dropped 5 bases and J dropped 2 bases, with 13 bases sitting between them. CDR1 is GTSNPN and CDR2 is SVGIG in the germline V gene (reference sequence). The CDR3 reads CAWDSGAGNQPQHF. The CDR3 coding sequence is TGTGCCTGGGACTCCGGTGCGGGCAATCAGCCCCAGCATTTT.

This rearrangement joins TRBV12-3 or TRBV12-4 to TRBJ1-6; the D gene is possibly TRBD1 (5 bases). The CDR3 sequence is 13 residues long. The V gene lost 5 bases and the J gene lost 8 bases, with 10 bases spanning the gap. CDR3 sequence reads: CASSVMGDSPLHF. The CDR3 bases are TGTGCCAGCAGTGTTATGGGGGATTCACCCCTCCACTTT.

The chain uses TRBV11-2 and TRBJ1-4, with D unclear. V lost 1 base to trimming and J lost 4 bases, with 13 bases between them. The CDR3 has 16 amino acids. The V gene's germline CDR1 is SGHAT and CDR2 FQNNGV. The CDR3 region has the DNA TGTGCCAGCAGCTTAGGTGCGATTGGGAATAATGAAAAACTGTTTTTT. Residues: CASSLGAIGNNEKLFF.

V and J are TRBV28 and TRBJ1-1, with a possible D match to TRBD1 (5 bases). The CDR3 has 13 residues. V gave up 6 bases and J gave up 4 bases, with 12 bases separating them. Germline CDR1 and CDR2: MDHEN and SYDVKM. In DNA, the CDR3 is TGTGCCAGCAGCCCAGCAGGGCGCACTGAAGCTTTCTTT. Its translation: CASSPAGRTEAFF.

This chain joins TRBV7-9 and TRBJ1-1; TRBD1 might be the D (5 bases). The CDR3 has 16 amino acids. V was clipped by 3 bases and J by 5 bases, with 19 bases between them. In germline, CDR1 is SEHNR, CDR2 FQNEAQ (reference sequence). CDR3 in amino acids: CASSFPGGGRETEAFF. In nucleotides, the CDR3 is TGTGCCAGCAGCTTCCCTGGGGGGGGTAGGGAAACTGAAGCTTTCTTT.

The chain joins TRBV2 to TRBJ1-1, with no clear D. CDR3 length equals 12 residues. Germline V gene lookup returns CDR1 SNHLY and CDR2 FYNNEI. V gave up 5 bases and J gave up 7 bases, with 11 bases separating them. CDR3 region: CASSSRPREAFF. CDR3 nucleotide sequence: TGTGCCAGCAGTTCACGGCCCCGTGAAGCTTTCTTT.

The rearrangement links TRBV9 to TRBJ2-2, with D possibly being TRBD1 (5 bases). V shed 4 bases and J shed 7 bases, with 11 bases lying between them. The CDR3 runs 13 residues. The germline gives CDR1 SGDLS, CDR2 YYNGEE. CDR3 loop: CASSPRRDGELFF. CDR3 sequence (DNA): TGTGCCAGCAGCCCCCGCAGGGACGGGGAGCTGTTTTTT.

The chain has TRBV28 and TRBJ2-7; D is unresolved. The germline V gene has CDR1 MDHEN and CDR2 SYDVKM. The length of the CDR3 is 12 residues. V was cut by 8 bases and J by 2 bases, with 10 bases left in between. CDR3 loop: CASRKETYEQYF. The DNA for the CDR3 is TGTGCCAGCCGTAAGGAGACCTACGAGCAGTACTTC.

The CDR3 loop is CASRPGQGGWDEQYF. CDR3 DNA: TGTGCCAGCAGGCCCGGACAGGGTGGGTGGGACGAGCAGTACTTC. The chain is built from TRBV2 and TRBJ2-7; 8 bases align to TRBD1. Germline V CDR1 and CDR2: SNHLY, FYNNEI. V lost 6 bases and J lost 5; bases outside the gene matches: 12. The CDR3 contains 15 residues. The whole variable domain, remainder taken from reference TRBV2 and TRBJ2-7, is EPEVTQTPSHQVTQMGQEVILRCVPISNHLYFYWYRQILGQKVEFLVSFYNNEISEKSEIFDDQFSVERPDGSNFTLKIRSTKLEDSAMYFCASRPGQGGWDEQYFGPGTRLTVT.

This chain connects TRBV6-1 to TRBJ1-5; a possible D gene is TRBD1 (5 bases). The germline V gene has CDR1 MNHNS and CDR2 SASEGT. V shed 3 bases and J shed 4 bases, with 13 bases lying between them. The CDR3 covers 15 residues. The CDR3 DNA is TGTGCCAGCAGTGAGCTTAGGGGTCAGAATCAGCCCCAGCATTTT. Residues: CASSELRGQNQPQHF.

The chain joins TRBV28 to TRBJ1-2; 8 positions agree with TRBD1. The V and J ends lost 5 bases and 5 bases, in that order; junction bases with no gene match: 7. Germline CDR1 is MDHEN and CDR2 is SYDVKM. There are 14 residues in the CDR3. The chain's CDR3 is CASSGTGDFYGYTF. The DNA for the CDR3 is TGTGCCAGCAGTGGGACAGGAGACTTTTATGGCTACACCTTC.